The next 19 T cell receptor beta chains were all read from a single sample in a study of T cells in Graves' hyperthyroidism and ophthalmopathy. The TCR beta CDR3 regions underwent amplification using RNA transcripts as the source. In the first-round RT-PCR of the TCR CDR3, the HTBI primer set was used. TCRdb reprocessed the multiplex PCR reads via MiXCR and lists one record per CDR3 protein. The repertoire holds 490,000 or so distinct CDR3 sequences, with 20% to 25% as singletons. Input material: blood. Receptor source: a woman in her seventies with Graves' ophthalmopathy.

This clonotype occurred a few times. This may be a read error, as it is one base from a much larger clone. This sequence joins TRBV29-1 and TRBJ1-1; 9 nucleotides match TRBD1. The CDR3 is 15 residues long. Per the germline V gene, CDR1 is SQVTM and CDR2 is ANQGSEA. The CDR3 loop reads CSVGTGTGWNAEAFF. CDR3 sequence (DNA): TGCAGCGTTGGCACCGGGACAGGGTGGAACGCTGAAGCTTTCTTT.

This clonotype was recorded once. The chain has TRBV6-6 and TRBJ2-5; D possibly matches TRBD1 or TRBD2 (6 bases each). The CDR3 is made up of 15 amino acids. The germline V and J ends were trimmed by 0 bases and 4 bases, with 12 bases remaining between them. Germline CDR1 reads MNHNY; CDR2 reads SVGAGI (reference sequence). The CDR3 DNA sequence: TGTGCCAGCAGTTACTCGAGGGGGGCGAGAGAGACCCAGTACTTC. Translated: CASSYSRGARETQYF.

At least ten counts were recorded for this clonotype. The V and J genes are TRBV7-2 and TRBJ2-1; 8 bases align to TRBD2. The CDR3 length is 13 residues. Germline assignment: CDR1 SGHTA and CDR2 FQGNSA. With V trimmed by 10 bases and J by 4 bases, 6 bases remained unmatched. The CDR3 DNA reads as TGTGCCACCGGGACTAGTATGTACAATGAGCAGTTCTTC. Translation: CATGTSMYNEQFF.

This clonotype was seen only a few times. This chain uses TRBV19 with TRBJ1-1; D is unresolved. V was shortened by 3 bases and J by 4 bases, with 6 bases between the two germline ends. From germline, CDR1 is LNHDA and CDR2 SQIVND (reference sequence). The CDR3 extends over 12 amino acids. The CDR3: CASSISSTEAFF. The CDR3 DNA reads TGTGCCAGTAGTATTAGCAGCACTGAAGCTTTCTTT.

The chain recombines TRBV6-1 with TRBJ2-1; 8 positions match TRBD2. Per the germline V gene, CDR1 is MNHNS and CDR2 is SASEGT. The CDR3 is 15 residues long. The ends lost 6 bases at V and 8 bases at J; junction bases unmatched: 12. This chain's CDR3 is CASSDGLAVQHEQFF. The CDR3 region has the DNA TGTGCCAGCAGCGACGGACTAGCTGTGCAGCATGAGCAGTTCTTC.

This clonotype was observed a handful of times. The chain uses TRBV12-3 or TRBV12-4 and TRBJ1-4, with 12 bases that match TRBD1. V trimming: 5 bases; J trimming: 7 bases; junction bases outside the gene matches: 5. This CDR3 has 15 amino acids. The CDR3 loop is CASSGGQGAFEKLFF. CDR3 nucleotides: TGTGCCAGCAGTGGGGGACAGGGGGCCTTTGAAAAACTGTTTTTT.

This clonotype was detected only a few times. The chain recombines TRBV11-1 with TRBJ2-6; no firm D call. Germline CDR1 reads SGHAT; CDR2 reads FQDESV (reference sequence). V lost 6 bases and J 0 bases, leaving 27 bases between the germline ends. There are 21 residues in the CDR3. The CDR3 DNA reads TGTGCCAGCAGACTCATCATGGGGATCAACCATGTGAGCTCTGGGGCCAACGTCCTGACTTTC. This translates into CASRLIMGINHVSSGANVLTF.

This clonotype was seen a handful of times. The chain joins TRBV12-3 or TRBV12-4 to TRBJ2-5; a possible D gene is TRBD2 (7 bases). The ends were cut back, 6 bases at V and 2 bases at J, with 22 bases in the middle. CDR3 length equals 17 residues. The CDR3 DNA follows: TGTGCCAGCAGCCATTCCACGGGGGGCCTATCTCAAGAGACCCAGTACTTC. Amino acids: CASSHSTGGLSQETQYF.

The chain is built from TRBV20-1 and TRBJ2-1; 9 bases are shared with TRBD1. Germline CDR1 is DFQATT and CDR2 is SNEGSKA (reference sequence). Unmatched junction bases numbered 4, after V lost 7 bases and J lost 0 bases. This CDR3 region has 14 residues. CDR3 in amino acids: CSVPGQGSYNEQFF. The CDR3 coding sequence is TGCAGTGTTCCGGGACAGGGCTCCTACAATGAGCAGTTCTTC.

As for this clonotype: A read error likely explains this, since a far larger clone differs by one base. The genes are TRBV12-3 or TRBV12-4 and TRBJ1-1, with no clear D. This CDR3 has 13 amino acids. This CDR3 reads CASSLAGGTGAFF. CDR3 DNA: TGTGCCAGCAGTTTAGCGGGAGGAACTGGAGCTTTCTTT.

The chain carries TRBV15 and TRBJ2-1, with TRBD2 matching 13 bases. The V gene end was trimmed by 8 bases and the J gene end by 6 bases; junction bases not matched to a gene: 4. This CDR3 comprises 14 residues. From germline, CDR1 is LNHNV and CDR2 YYDKDF (reference sequence). In nucleotides, the CDR3 is TGTGCCACCGAGGGGACTAGCGGGACCAATGAGCAGTTCTTC. Amino acid sequence: CATEGTSGTNEQFF.

The chain employs TRBV24-1 and TRBJ2-3; 12 nucleotides agree with TRBD1. The germline CDR1 and CDR2 sequences are KGHDR and SFDVKD. This CDR3 region has 16 residues. Unmatched junction bases numbered 3, after V lost 2 bases and J lost 4 bases. Written as DNA, the CDR3 is TGTGCCACCAGTGATTCCGGGACAGGGGGCGCAGATACGCAGTATTTT. It translates to CATSDSGTGGADTQYF.

This clonotype was counted a few times. The chain couples TRBV3-1 to TRBJ2-5; 9 bases line up with TRBD1. Germline CDR1 reads LGHDT; CDR2 reads YNNKEL (reference sequence). Trimming cost V 0 bases and J 6 bases; bases outside gene matches: 14. This CDR3 comprises 18 residues. This CDR3 is CASSQDPPGTGKRKTQYF. DNA of the CDR3: TGTGCCAGCAGCCAAGACCCCCCCGGGACAGGGAAAAGGAAGACCCAGTACTTC.

This clonotype was detected many times. The chain joins TRBV7-3 to TRBJ2-2; no reliable D call. The CDR3 has 13 residues. Germline CDR1 SGHTA, CDR2 FQGTGA. The V and J ends lost 5 bases and 6 bases respectively, with 10 bases between them. CDR3 amino acids: CASSPQSAGELFF. In nucleotides, the CDR3 is TGTGCCAGCAGCCCCCAGAGCGCCGGGGAGCTGTTTTTT.

The table lists this clonotype with a count of one. This may stem from a read error, because a much larger clone lies one nucleotide away. The genes are TRBV29-1 and TRBJ2-3; D call uncertain. Germline V gene data show CDR1 as SQVTM and CDR2 as ANQGSEA. The CDR3 runs 9 residues. The V and J ends lost 6 bases and 8 bases respectively, with 6 bases between them. The CDR3 DNA reads as TGCAGCGTCTCAGGTACGCAGTATTTT. Amino acids: CSVSGTQYF.

The chain is built from TRBV19 and TRBJ1-2; TRBD1 is a possible D gene (5 bases). V dropped 5 bases and J dropped 2 bases, with 12 bases sitting between them. This CDR3 is built from 14 residues. CDR1 and CDR2 from the germline V gene are LNHDA and SQIVND (reference sequence). The CDR3 DNA reads TGTGCCAGTAGTTTCGGGGGGGGAAACTATGGCTACACCTTC. Protein sequence: CASSFGGGNYGYTF.

This chain uses TRBV12-3 or TRBV12-4 with TRBJ2-2, with 8 bases matching TRBD2. V lost 2 bases to trimming and J lost 5 bases; unmatched junction nucleotides: 7. The CDR3 length is 16 residues. DNA for the CDR3: TGTGCCAGCAGTTTAATCGCGGGAGGAGTAACCGGGGAGCTGTTTTTT. As protein: CASSLIAGGVTGELFF.

The chain has TRBV19 and TRBJ1-2, with TRBD1 identical over 11 bases. There are 14 residues in the CDR3. Germline CDR1 and CDR2: LNHDA and SQIVND (reference sequence). V lost 6 bases, J lost 5 bases, and 5 bases stayed unmatched. CDR3 DNA sequence: TGTGCCAGTAGCCGGACAGGGGGCGCTTATGGCTACACCTTC. This translates into CASSRTGGAYGYTF.

This clonotype was counted many times. This chain uses TRBV12-3 or TRBV12-4 with TRBJ2-1, with D maybe TRBD2 (6 bases). This CDR3 is 16 amino acids long. V was shortened by 7 bases and J by 4 bases, with 20 bases between the two germline ends. CDR3 sequence: CASNPFSGADYNEQFF. The CDR3 DNA follows: TGTGCCAGCAACCCGTTTAGCGGAGCGGATTACAATGAGCAGTTCTTC.